These 12 T cell receptor beta chains were sequenced from one sample in a study of the immune and genomic landscape of osteosarcoma. The post-treatment osteosarcoma tumors were primary, local recurrence or metastasis specimens from poor-prognosis patients. Data came from immunoSEQ multiplex PCR; TCRdb stores just in-frame clones and leaves some out. Of about 6,200 clones listed, around 62% are singletons. Sequenced sample: osteosarcoma tumor tissue from the lung. The receptors come from a human donor with osteosarcoma.

This chain joins TRBV7-6 and TRBJ2-5; 10 bases line up with TRBD2. Matching the DNA end better, TRBJ2-7 makes the J call doubtful. CDR3 length equals 17 residues. Looked up from germline, CDR1 is SGHVS and CDR2 is FNYEAQ. CDR3 protein: CASSLGLAGVGNYEQYF. CDR3 bases: TGTGCCAGCAGCTTGGGGCTAGCGGGAGTCGGGAACTACGAGCAGTACTTC.

The chain uses TRBV6-1 and TRBJ2-2, with D tentatively TRBD2 (6 bases). The germline V gene has CDR1 MNHNS and CDR2 SASEGT. V was clipped by 9 bases and J by 4 bases, with 12 bases between them. The CDR3 has 13 amino acids. The CDR3 region has the DNA TGTGCCAGTAGCGGACGGTCCACCGGGGAGCTGTTTTTT. This encodes CASSGRSTGELFF.

The V call is TRBV15, the J call TRBJ2-2; 9 positions match TRBD1. Germline V lookup: CDR1 LNHNV, CDR2 YYDKDF (reference sequence). Trimming took 5 bases from V and 6 from J; bases not matched to a gene: 13. The CDR3 contains 17 residues. CDR3 in amino acids: CATSVWGQGGSAGELFF. CDR3 DNA: TGTGCCACCAGCGTTTGGGGACAGGGTGGATCCGCCGGGGAGCTGTTTTTT.

This clone is a singleton in its sample. The V call is TRBV6-5, the J call TRBJ2-1; D is perhaps TRBD2 (6 bases). CDR3 length: 14 residues. Trimming cost V 7 bases and J 2 bases, with 12 bases left between them. The germline V gene has CDR1 MNHEY and CDR2 SVGAGI. CDR3 nucleotides: TGTGCCAGCACCTGGGGGACTCCCTACAATGAGCAGTTCTTC. It codes for CASTWGTPYNEQFF.

The V and J genes are TRBV7-8 and TRBJ2-5, with 10 positions matching TRBD1. Germline V gene lookup returns CDR1 SGHVS and CDR2 FQNEAQ. The CDR3 sequence is 16 residues long. V lost 5 bases, J lost 4 bases, and 10 bases stayed unmatched. CDR3 in DNA: TGTGCCAGCAGCCCTGCTGGGACAGGGGTGGGAGAGACCCAGTACTTC. It encodes CASSPAGTGVGETQYF.

The chain's CDR3 is CASSKAQGTYPLANTGELFF. In DNA form, the CDR3 reads TGTGCCAGCAGCAAAGCGCAGGGTACCTACCCCCTCGCGAACACCGGGGAGCTGTTTTTT. The chain couples TRBV21-1 to TRBJ2-2; the table's TRBD1 call for D was not verified on the DNA. TRBV21-1 constitutes a pseudogene. The CDR3 has 20 residues.

The chain is built from TRBV5-4 and TRBJ2-3; TRBD1 agrees at 7 bases. The CDR3 loop spans 14 amino acids. Germline V gene lookup returns CDR1 SGHNT and CDR2 YYREEE (reference sequence). J gave up 6 bases and V 2 bases, and 6 bases lay outside the gene matches. CDR3 in DNA: TGTGCCAGCAGCTTAGATGACAGGGTGGATACGCAGTATTTT. It is translated as CASSLDDRVDTQYF. Looking up the rest from reference TRBV5-4 and TRBJ2-3 gives the full variable domain: ETGVTQSPTHLIKTRGQQVTLRCSSQSGHNTVSWYQQALGQGPQFIFQYYREEENGRGNFPPRFSGLQFPNYSSELNVNALELDDSALYLCASSLDDRVDTQYFGPGTRLTVL.

V gene TRBV7-4 combines with J gene TRBJ2-5; D unclear. V gave up 5 bases and J gave up 3 bases, with 16 bases separating them. Germline V CDR1 and CDR2: SGHVT, SQSDAQ. CDR3 length equals 15 residues. CDR3 region: CASSPHSRRKETQYF. In DNA form, the CDR3 reads TGTGCCAGCAGCCCCCACAGCAGAAGAAAAGAGACCCAGTACTTC.

The chain uses TRBV19 and TRBJ2-7, with 7 bases fitting TRBD1. Germline V lookup: CDR1 LNHDA, CDR2 SQIVND (reference sequence). There are 14 residues in the CDR3. Losses at the gene ends were 7 bases for V and 0 bases for J; bases not matched to a gene: 6. The DNA of the CDR3 is TGTGCCAGTACGGGACAGAGGGACTCCTACGAGCAGTACTTC. Protein product: CASTGQRDSYEQYF.

The chain couples TRBV19 to TRBJ1-1; unclear D gene. CDR1 and CDR2 (germline): LNHDA, SQIVND (reference sequence). The V gene lost 3 bases and the J gene lost 1 base, with 9 bases spanning the gap. This CDR3 has 14 amino acids. This CDR3 is CASSIRNSNTEAFF. CDR3 sequence (DNA): TGTGCCAGTAGTATCAGAAATTCGAACACTGAAGCTTTCTTT. The variable domain in full, completed from reference TRBV19 and TRBJ1-1, reads DGGITQSPKYLFRKEGQNVTLSCEQNLNHDAMYWYRQDPGQGLRLIYYSQIVNDFQKGDIAEGYSVSREKKESFPLTVTSAQKNPTAFYLCASSIRNSNTEAFFGQGTRLTVV.

This chain links TRBV27 with TRBJ1-3; D is possibly TRBD1 (5 bases). This CDR3 is built from 13 residues. V shed 4 bases and J shed 4 bases, with 8 bases lying between them. Per germline, CDR1 MNHEY and CDR2 SMNVEV (reference sequence). CDR3 bases: TGTGCCAGCAGTTCCTACAGGGGAAACACCATATATTTT. Encoded protein: CASSSYRGNTIYF.

The rearrangement links TRBV7-8 to TRBJ1-1; perhaps TRBD1 as D (5 bases). This CDR3 comprises 15 residues. The germline gives CDR1 SGHVS, CDR2 FQNEAQ. Deletions cut 2 bases from V and 4 bases from J, with 14 bases between. CDR3 sequence: CASSLLTAGFTEAFF. Here the CDR3 DNA reads TGTGCCAGCAGCTTACTCACTGCAGGGTTCACTGAAGCTTTCTTT.